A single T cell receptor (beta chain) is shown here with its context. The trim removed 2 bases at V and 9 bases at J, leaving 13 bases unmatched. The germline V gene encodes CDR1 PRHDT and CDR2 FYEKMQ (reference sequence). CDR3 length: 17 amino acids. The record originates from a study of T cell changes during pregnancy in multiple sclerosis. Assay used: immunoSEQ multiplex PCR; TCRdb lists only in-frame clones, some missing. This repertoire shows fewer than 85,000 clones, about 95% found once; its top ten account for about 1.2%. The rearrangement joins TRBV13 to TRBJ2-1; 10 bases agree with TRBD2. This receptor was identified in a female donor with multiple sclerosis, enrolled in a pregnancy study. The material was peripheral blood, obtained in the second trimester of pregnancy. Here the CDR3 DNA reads TGTGCCAGCAGCTTATCGGCTAGCGGGAGTGTAGGGGGTGAGCAGTTCTTC. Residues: CASSLSASGSVGGEQFF.